These 6 T cell receptor beta chains share one sample of origin, sequenced in a study of blood T cell repertoires in COVID-19. Some clones are missing from TCRdb's copy, which holds only in-frame ones; the method was immunoSEQ multiplex PCR. The table has approximately 67,000 clones, approximately 90% seen once. Sequences were obtained from peripheral blood. These receptors all stem from an elderly woman with acute or convalescent COVID-19.

This clone has just a few counts. The genes are TRBV10-3 and TRBJ1-3, with D perhaps TRBD1 (5 bases). The V gene lost 6 bases and the J gene lost 0 bases, with 6 bases spanning the gap. The germline gives CDR1 ENHRY, CDR2 SYGVKD. The length of the CDR3 is 13 residues. CDR3 amino acids: CAIRQDSGNTIYF. The CDR3 DNA reads TGTGCCATCAGACAGGACTCTGGAAACACCATATATTTT.

Here the CDR3 DNA reads TGTGCCAGCAGCCAAGTCCAAACGTCCGAGGGTTCCATTCAGTACTTC. Its translation is CASSQVQTSEGSIQYF. V gene TRBV3-1 (or the pseudogene TRBV3-2) combines with J gene TRBJ2-4, with D possibly being TRBD2 (5 bases). Trimming left V 1 base short and J 9 bases short, with 19 bases between. The CDR3 runs 16 residues. Looked up from germline, CDR1 is LGHDT and CDR2 is YNNKEL (reference sequence).

The genes are TRBV6-5 and TRBJ2-1, with 10 bases fitting TRBD2. Germline CDR1 is MNHEY and CDR2 is SVGAGI. J gave up 7 bases and V 7 bases, and 7 bases lay outside the gene matches. CDR3 length equals 14 residues. Written as DNA, the CDR3 is TGTGCCAGCAAATCACTAGCGGGGCTAAATGAGCAGTTCTTC. This translates into CASKSLAGLNEQFF.

The CDR3 spells CASSDTGGPNQPQHF. CDR3 DNA sequence: TGTGCCAGTAGCGATACAGGGGGTCCAAATCAGCCCCAGCATTTT. The chain has TRBV19 and TRBJ1-5, with 8 bases fitting TRBD1. The CDR3 is 15 residues long. V lost 6 bases and J lost 4; bases outside the gene matches: 8. Per germline, CDR1 LNHDA and CDR2 SQIVND (reference sequence).

The chain recombines TRBV6-5 with TRBJ1-4; possible D gene TRBD1, 5 bases. This CDR3 has 12 amino acids. The V and J ends lost 6 bases and 5 bases respectively, with 7 bases between them. The germline V gene encodes CDR1 MNHEY and CDR2 SVGAGI. CDR3 region: CASSRQNEKLFF. Written as DNA, the CDR3 is TGTGCCAGCAGCCGACAGAATGAAAAACTGTTTTTT.

The chain links TRBV2 to TRBJ1-1; TRBD1 matches 7 bases. From germline, CDR1 is SNHLY and CDR2 FYNNEI. The CDR3 is 13 residues long. V gave up 5 bases and J gave up 10 bases; unmatched junction bases: 10. The CDR3 nucleotides are TGTGCCAGCAGTACGACAGGGATCAACGGAGCTTTCTTT. This sequence encodes CASSTTGINGAFF.